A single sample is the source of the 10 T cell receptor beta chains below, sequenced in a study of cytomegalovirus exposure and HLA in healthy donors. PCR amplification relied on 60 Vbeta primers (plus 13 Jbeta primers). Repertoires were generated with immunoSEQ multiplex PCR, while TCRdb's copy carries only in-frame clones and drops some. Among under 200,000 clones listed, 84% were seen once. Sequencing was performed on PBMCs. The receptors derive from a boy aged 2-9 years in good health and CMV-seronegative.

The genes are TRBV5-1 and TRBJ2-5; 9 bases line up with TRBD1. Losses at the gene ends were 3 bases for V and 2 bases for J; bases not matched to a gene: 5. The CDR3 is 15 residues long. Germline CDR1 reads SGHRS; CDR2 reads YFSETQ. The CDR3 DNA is TGCGCCAGCAGCTCCGGGACAGGGCCTCAAGAGACCCAGTACTTC. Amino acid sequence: CASSSGTGPQETQYF.

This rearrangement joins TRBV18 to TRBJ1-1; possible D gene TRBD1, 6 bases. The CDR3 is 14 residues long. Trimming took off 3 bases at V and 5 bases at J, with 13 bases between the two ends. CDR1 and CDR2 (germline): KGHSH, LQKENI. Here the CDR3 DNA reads TGTGCCAGCTCACCGGGTAGACAGGTGACTGAAGCTTTCTTT. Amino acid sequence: CASSPGRQVTEAFF.

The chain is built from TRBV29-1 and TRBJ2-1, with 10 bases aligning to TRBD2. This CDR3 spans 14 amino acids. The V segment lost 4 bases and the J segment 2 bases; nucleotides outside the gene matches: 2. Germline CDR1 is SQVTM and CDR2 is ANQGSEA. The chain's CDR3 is CSVVLAGAYNEQFF. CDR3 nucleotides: TGCAGCGTTGTTCTAGCGGGGGCCTACAATGAGCAGTTCTTC.

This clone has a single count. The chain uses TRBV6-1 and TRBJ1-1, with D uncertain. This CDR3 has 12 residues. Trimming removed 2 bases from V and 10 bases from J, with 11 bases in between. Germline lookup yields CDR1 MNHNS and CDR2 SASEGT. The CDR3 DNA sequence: TGTGCCAGCAGTGAAAAGGAGGCAGCAGCTTTCTTT. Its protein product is CASSEKEAAAFF.

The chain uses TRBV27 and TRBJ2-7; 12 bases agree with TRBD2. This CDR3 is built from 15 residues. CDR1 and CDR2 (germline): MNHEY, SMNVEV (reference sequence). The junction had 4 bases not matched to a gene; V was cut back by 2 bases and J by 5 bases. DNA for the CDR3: TGTGCCAGCAGTTTACTAGCGGGAGGGCCCCACGAGCAGTACTTC. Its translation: CASSLLAGGPHEQYF.

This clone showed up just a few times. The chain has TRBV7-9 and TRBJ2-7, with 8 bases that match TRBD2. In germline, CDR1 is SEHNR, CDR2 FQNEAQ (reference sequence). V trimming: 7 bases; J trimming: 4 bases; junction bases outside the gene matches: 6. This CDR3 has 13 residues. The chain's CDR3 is CASIREGPYEQYF. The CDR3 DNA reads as TGTGCCAGCATTCGGGAGGGCCCGTACGAGCAGTACTTC.

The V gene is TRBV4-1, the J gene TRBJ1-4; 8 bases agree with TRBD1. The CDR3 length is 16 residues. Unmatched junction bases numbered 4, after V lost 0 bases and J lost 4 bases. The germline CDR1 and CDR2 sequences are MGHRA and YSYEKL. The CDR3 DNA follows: TGCGCCAGCAGCCAAGATTGGGACAGGTTTAATGAAAAACTGTTTTTT. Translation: CASSQDWDRFNEKLFF.

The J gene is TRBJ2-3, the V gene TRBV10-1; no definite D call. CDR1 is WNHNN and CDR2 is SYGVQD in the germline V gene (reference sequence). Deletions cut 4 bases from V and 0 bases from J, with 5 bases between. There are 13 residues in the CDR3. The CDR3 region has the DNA TGCGCCAGCAGTGTAGCTAGCACAGATACGCAGTATTTT. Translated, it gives CASSVASTDTQYF.

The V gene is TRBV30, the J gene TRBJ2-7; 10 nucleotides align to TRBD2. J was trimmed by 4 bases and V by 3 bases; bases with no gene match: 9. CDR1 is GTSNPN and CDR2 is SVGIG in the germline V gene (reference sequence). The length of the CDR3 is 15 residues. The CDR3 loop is CAWSDGLAGVYEQYF. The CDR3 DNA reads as TGTGCCTGGAGCGATGGGCTAGCGGGAGTATACGAGCAGTACTTC.

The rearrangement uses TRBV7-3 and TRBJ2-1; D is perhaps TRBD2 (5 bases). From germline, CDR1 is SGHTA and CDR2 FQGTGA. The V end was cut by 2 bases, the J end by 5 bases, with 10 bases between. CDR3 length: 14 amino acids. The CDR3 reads CASSLGGQHNEQFF. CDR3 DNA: TGTGCCAGCAGCTTAGGCGGGCAGCACAATGAGCAGTTCTTC.